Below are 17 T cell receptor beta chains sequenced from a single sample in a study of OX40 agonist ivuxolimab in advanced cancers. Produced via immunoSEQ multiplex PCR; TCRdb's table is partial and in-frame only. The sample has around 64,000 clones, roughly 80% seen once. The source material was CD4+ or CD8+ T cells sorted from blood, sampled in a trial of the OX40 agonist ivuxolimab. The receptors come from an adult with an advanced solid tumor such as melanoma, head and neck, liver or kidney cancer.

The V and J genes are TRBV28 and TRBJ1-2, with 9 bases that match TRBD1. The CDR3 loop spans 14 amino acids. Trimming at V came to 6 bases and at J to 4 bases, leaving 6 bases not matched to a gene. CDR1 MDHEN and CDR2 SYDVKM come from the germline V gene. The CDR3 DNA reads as TGTGCCAGCAGGAAACAGGGGGCGAGCTATGGCTACACCTTC. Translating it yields CASRKQGASYGYTF.

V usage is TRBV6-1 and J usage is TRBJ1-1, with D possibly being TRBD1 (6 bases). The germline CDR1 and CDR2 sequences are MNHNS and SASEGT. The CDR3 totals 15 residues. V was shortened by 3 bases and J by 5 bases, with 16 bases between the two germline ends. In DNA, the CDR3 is TGTGCCAGCAGTGATTCCGTAATACAGGGTACTGAAGCTTTCTTT. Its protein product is CASSDSVIQGTEAFF.

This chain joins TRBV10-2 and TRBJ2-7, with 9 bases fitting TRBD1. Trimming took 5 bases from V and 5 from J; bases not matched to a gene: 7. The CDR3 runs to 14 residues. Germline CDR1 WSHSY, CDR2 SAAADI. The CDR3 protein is CASSPGQGIHEQYF. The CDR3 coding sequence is TGCGCCAGCAGTCCGGGACAGGGTATCCACGAGCAGTACTTC.

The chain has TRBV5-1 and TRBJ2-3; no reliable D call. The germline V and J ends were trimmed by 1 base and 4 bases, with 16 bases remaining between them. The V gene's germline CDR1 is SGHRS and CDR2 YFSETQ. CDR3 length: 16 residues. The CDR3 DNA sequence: TGCGCCAGCAGCTTGTGGGTCCGTTTGGAAGCAGATACGCAGTATTTT. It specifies CASSLWVRLEADTQYF.

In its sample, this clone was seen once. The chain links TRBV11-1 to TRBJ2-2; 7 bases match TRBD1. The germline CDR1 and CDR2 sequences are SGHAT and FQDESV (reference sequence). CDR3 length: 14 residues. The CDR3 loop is CATRGQSRTGELFF. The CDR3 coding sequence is TGTGCGACCCGGGGACAGAGCCGAACCGGGGAGCTGTTTTTT.

Here the CDR3 reads CASSTTLSGANVLTF. CDR3 DNA sequence: TGTGCCAGTAGTACGACACTTTCTGGGGCCAACGTCCTGACTTTC. The gene calls are TRBV19 and TRBJ2-6; D is unresolved. CDR1 and CDR2 (germline): LNHDA, SQIVND (reference sequence). V dropped 4 bases and J dropped 1 base, with 8 bases sitting between them. The CDR3 extends over 15 amino acids. The whole variable domain, remainder taken from reference TRBV19 and TRBJ2-6, is DGGITQSPKYLFRKEGQNVTLSCEQNLNHDAMYWYRQDPGQGLRLIYYSQIVNDFQKGDIAEGYSVSREKKESFPLTVTSAQKNPTAFYLCASSTTLSGANVLTFGAGSRLTVL.

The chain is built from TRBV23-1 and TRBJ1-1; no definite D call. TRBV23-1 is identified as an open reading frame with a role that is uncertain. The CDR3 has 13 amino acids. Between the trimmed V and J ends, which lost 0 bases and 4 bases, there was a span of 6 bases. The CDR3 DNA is TGCGCCAGCAGTCAATCACGGGGCACTGAAGCTTTCTTT. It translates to CASSQSRGTEAFF.

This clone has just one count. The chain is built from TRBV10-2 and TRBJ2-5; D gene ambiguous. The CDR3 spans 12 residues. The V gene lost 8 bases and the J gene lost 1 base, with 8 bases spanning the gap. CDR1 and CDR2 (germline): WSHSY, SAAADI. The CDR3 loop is CASAVVQETQYF. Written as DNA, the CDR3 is TGCGCCAGCGCTGTGGTCCAAGAGACCCAGTACTTC.

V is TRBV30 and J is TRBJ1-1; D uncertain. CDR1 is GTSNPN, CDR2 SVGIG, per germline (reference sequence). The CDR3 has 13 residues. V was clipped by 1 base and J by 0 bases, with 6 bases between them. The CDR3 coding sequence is TGTGCCTGGAGTGGGCAGATGAACACTGAAGCTTTCTTT. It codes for CAWSGQMNTEAFF.

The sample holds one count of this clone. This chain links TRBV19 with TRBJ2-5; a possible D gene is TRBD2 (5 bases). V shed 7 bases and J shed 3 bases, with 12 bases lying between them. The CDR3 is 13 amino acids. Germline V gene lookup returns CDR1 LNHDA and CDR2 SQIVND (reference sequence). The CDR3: CASNPGWKETQYF. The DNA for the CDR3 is TGTGCCAGTAACCCGGGATGGAAAGAGACCCAGTACTTC. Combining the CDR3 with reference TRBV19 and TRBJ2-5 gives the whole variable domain DGGITQSPKYLFRKEGQNVTLSCEQNLNHDAMYWYRQDPGQGLRLIYYSQIVNDFQKGDIAEGYSVSREKKESFPLTVTSAQKNPTAFYLCASNPGWKETQYFGPGTRLLVL.

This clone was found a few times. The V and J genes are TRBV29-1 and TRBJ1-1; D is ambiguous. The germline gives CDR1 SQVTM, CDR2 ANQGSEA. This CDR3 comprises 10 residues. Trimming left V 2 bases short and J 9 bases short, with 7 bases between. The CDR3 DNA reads TGCAGCGTTGAAATAAGCCAAGCTTTCTTT. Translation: CSVEISQAFF.

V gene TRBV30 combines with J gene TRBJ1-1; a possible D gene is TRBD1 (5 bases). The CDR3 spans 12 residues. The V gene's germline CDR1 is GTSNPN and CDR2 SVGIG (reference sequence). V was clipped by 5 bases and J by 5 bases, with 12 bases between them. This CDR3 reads CAWDSGWTEAFF. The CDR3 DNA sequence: TGTGCCTGGGACTCAGGGTGGACTGAAGCTTTCTTT.

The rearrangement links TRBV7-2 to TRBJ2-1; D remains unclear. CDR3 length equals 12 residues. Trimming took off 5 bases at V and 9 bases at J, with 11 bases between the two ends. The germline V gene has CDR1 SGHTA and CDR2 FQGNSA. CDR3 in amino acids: CASSLRTLEQFF. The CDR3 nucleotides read TGTGCCAGCAGCCTGCGGACCCTTGAGCAGTTCTTC. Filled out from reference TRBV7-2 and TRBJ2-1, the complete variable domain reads GAGVSQSPSNKVTEKGKDVELRCDPISGHTALYWYRQSLGQGLEFLIYFQGNSAPDKSGLPSDRFSAERTGGSVSTLTIQRTQQEDSAVYLCASSLRTLEQFFGPGTRLTVL.

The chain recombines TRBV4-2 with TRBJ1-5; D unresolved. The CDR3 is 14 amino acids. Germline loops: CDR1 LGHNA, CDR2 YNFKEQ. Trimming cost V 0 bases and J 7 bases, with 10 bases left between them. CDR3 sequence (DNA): TGTGCCAGCAGCCAAGATCGGCGAAAACAGCCCCAGCATTTT. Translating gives CASSQDRRKQPQHF.

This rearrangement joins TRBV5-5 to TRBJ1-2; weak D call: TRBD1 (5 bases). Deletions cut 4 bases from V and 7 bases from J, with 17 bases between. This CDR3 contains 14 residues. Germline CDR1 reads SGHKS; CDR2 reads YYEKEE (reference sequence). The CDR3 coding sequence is TGTGCCAGCAGCCTCCAAGCAGGGTTCTCTGGCTACACCTTC. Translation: CASSLQAGFSGYTF.

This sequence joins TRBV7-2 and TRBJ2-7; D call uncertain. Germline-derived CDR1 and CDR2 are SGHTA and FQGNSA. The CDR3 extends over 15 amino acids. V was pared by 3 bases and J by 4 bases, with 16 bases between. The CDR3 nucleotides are TGTGCCAGCAGCTTTGGGATAGATGTGGGGTACGAGCAGTACTTC. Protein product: CASSFGIDVGYEQYF.

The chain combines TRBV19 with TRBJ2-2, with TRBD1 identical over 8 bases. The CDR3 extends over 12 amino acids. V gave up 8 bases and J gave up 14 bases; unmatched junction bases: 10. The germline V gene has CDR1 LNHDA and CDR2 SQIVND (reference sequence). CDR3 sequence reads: CASSDREGPLFF. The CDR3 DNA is TGTGCCAGTTCGGACAGGGAAGGGCCACTGTTTTTT.